The 13 T cell receptor beta chains given below trace back to one sample, sequenced in a study of cytomegalovirus exposure and HLA in healthy donors. 13 Jbeta primers and 60 Vbeta primers were used for the PCR. Libraries were prepared by immunoSEQ multiplex PCR; TCRdb keeps only in-frame clonotypes and omits some of them. Of some 190,000 clones listed, more than 60% were seen once; the top ten hold 2% to 2.5%. The sequenced sample was PBMCs. Source of these receptors: a woman aged 25-40 years in good health and CMV-seropositive.

This clone was seen a few times. This chain links TRBV5-1 with TRBJ1-1; 9 bases line up with TRBD1. The CDR3 has 14 amino acids. Germline CDR1 is SGHRS and CDR2 is YFSETQ. With 3 bases clipped from V and 1 base from J, the junction kept 1 base outside the gene matches. The CDR3 region is CASSSGQGNTEAFF. CDR3 coding DNA: TGCGCCAGCAGCTCGGGACAGGGGAACACTGAAGCTTTCTTT.

V usage is TRBV28 and J usage is TRBJ2-5, with D perhaps TRBD2 (6 bases). CDR3 size: 13 residues. CDR1 and CDR2 (germline): MDHEN, SYDVKM. Trimming took off 6 bases at V and 4 bases at J, with 12 bases between the two ends. This CDR3 reads CASSPLALETQYF. CDR3 DNA sequence: TGTGCCAGCAGCCCCCTAGCGTTAGAGACCCAGTACTTC.

The genes are TRBV7-2 and TRBJ2-7; D is possibly TRBD1 (6 bases). The germline gives CDR1 SGHTA, CDR2 FQGNSA. Deletions cut 3 bases from V and 0 bases from J, with 15 bases between. CDR3 size: 16 residues. The CDR3 sequence: CASSLQRTAFSYEQYF. For the CDR3, the DNA is TGTGCCAGCAGCTTGCAACGGACAGCTTTCTCCTACGAGCAGTACTTC.

This chain uses TRBV30 with TRBJ2-3, with D tentatively TRBD2 (7 bases). The CDR3 sequence is 16 residues long. Germline V gene lookup returns CDR1 GTSNPN and CDR2 SVGIG (reference sequence). Trimming left V 0 bases short and J 1 base short, with 14 bases between. CDR3 nucleotides: TGTGCCTGGAGTGTATGGGGGCTAGCGGGCACAGATACGCAGTATTTT. As protein: CAWSVWGLAGTDTQYF.

V is TRBV28 and J is TRBJ1-5; TRBD1 aligns across 8 bases. The trim removed 4 bases at V and 6 bases at J, leaving 8 bases unmatched. The CDR3 runs 15 residues. Germline CDR1 reads MDHEN; CDR2 reads SYDVKM. The CDR3 is CASSWGGQARQPQHF. As DNA, the CDR3 is TGTGCCAGCAGTTGGGGGGGACAGGCCCGTCAGCCCCAGCATTTT.

The chain employs TRBV6-4 and TRBJ2-2, with D maybe TRBD2 (5 bases). Germline loops: CDR1 MRHNA, CDR2 SNTAGT. The CDR3 runs 14 residues. The V end was cut by 3 bases, the J end by 5 bases, with 10 bases between. This CDR3 is CASSEDGETGELFF. In DNA, the CDR3 is TGTGCCAGCAGTGAGGATGGGGAGACCGGGGAGCTGTTTTTT.

The chain couples TRBV9 to TRBJ2-5; D remains unclear. Germline values: CDR1 SGDLS, CDR2 YYNGEE. The CDR3 extends over 13 amino acids. V gave up 0 bases and J gave up 4 bases, with 7 bases separating them. The CDR3 DNA sequence: TGTGCCAGCAGCGTAGTGACGGGAGAGACCCAGTACTTC. Translated: CASSVVTGETQYF.

V and J are TRBV28 and TRBJ1-4, with D unclear. Trimming took off 2 bases at V and 2 bases at J, with 15 bases between the two ends. CDR3 length: 17 residues. Germline values: CDR1 MDHEN, CDR2 SYDVKM. CDR3 in DNA: TGTGCCAGCAGTTTAGGGGAGACTACCGGGACTAATGAAAAACTGTTTTTT. Amino acid sequence: CASSLGETTGTNEKLFF.

V is TRBV7-2 and J is TRBJ2-7; 8 bases align to TRBD2. This CDR3 contains 14 residues. Germline CDR1 and CDR2: SGHTA and FQGNSA. V trimming: 5 bases; J trimming: 2 bases; junction bases outside the gene matches: 5. CDR3: CASSATSGTYEQYF. The CDR3, as DNA: TGTGCCAGCAGCGCAACTAGCGGAACCTACGAGCAGTACTTC.

In DNA form, the CDR3 reads TGTGCCAGCAGGGACACTACTAGCGGGAGGGTCGATGAGCAGTACTTC. It specifies CASRDTTSGRVDEQYF. The chain couples TRBV6-6 to TRBJ2-7, with TRBD2 matching 13 bases. CDR3 length: 16 residues. V shed 6 bases and J 7 bases; nucleotides not matched to a gene: 12. Germline V lookup: CDR1 MNHNY, CDR2 SVGAGI (reference sequence).

The chain employs TRBV18 and TRBJ1-1; perhaps TRBD1 as D (5 bases). Germline V gene lookup returns CDR1 KGHSH and CDR2 LQKENI. Trimming cost V 3 bases and J 6 bases, with 11 bases left between them. This CDR3 region has 13 residues. CDR3 residues: CASSPFAGSEAFF. CDR3 coding DNA: TGTGCCAGCTCACCTTTCGCAGGGTCTGAAGCTTTCTTT.

CDR3 bases: TGTGCCAGCAGTTCGGTACCGGGGGAAGAGACCCAGTACTTC. Residues: CASSSVPGEETQYF. The chain combines TRBV28 with TRBJ2-5, with TRBD2 as a possible D gene (6 bases). CDR3 size: 14 residues. Germline V lookup: CDR1 MDHEN, CDR2 SYDVKM. V was pared by 4 bases and J by 3 bases, with 12 bases between.

The chain has TRBV9 and TRBJ1-2, with 9 nucleotides matching TRBD1. The CDR3 has 15 amino acids. The trim removed 3 bases at V and 5 bases at J, leaving 8 bases unmatched. Germline values: CDR1 SGDLS, CDR2 YYNGEE. The CDR3 DNA is TGTGCCAGCAGCGACCGGGACAGGGTAAAATATGGCTACACCTTC. Translating gives CASSDRDRVKYGYTF.